By share, the clone carrying this T cell receptor beta chain counts as medium-sized. The CDR3 extends over 19 amino acids. From germline, CDR1 is MGHDK and CDR2 SYGVNS. Trimming left V 1 base short and J 0 bases short, with 16 bases between. Both TRBC1 and TRBC2 were covered by a beta constant-region primer of two equimolar oligonucleotides. An oligonucleotide with the SP2 primer and a 12-nucleotide UMI was ligated to the cDNA 3' end. TCRdb analysed the UMI-ligation and nested PCR reads with MiXCR anew, one entry per CDR3 protein. The sample includes approximately 21,000 distinct CDR3 sequences, 9.5% to 12% of them seen just once. Cells stained for CD3, CD4, CD8, CD45RA, CD27 and viability were sorted into four CD45RA/CD27 subsets. This specimen belongs to a study of naive and memory T cell subsets.

Sequenced: central memory CD8+ T cells from blood. The receptor comes from a human donor in good health. The V gene is TRBV25-1, the J gene TRBJ1-6; weak D call: TRBD1 (5 bases). The chain's CDR3 is CASSEFRAGSSSYNSPLHF. The CDR3 DNA reads as TGTGCCAGCAGTGAATTCCGCGCAGGGTCGAGCTCCTATAATTCACCCCTCCACTTT.